This is a list of T cell receptor beta chains from one sample in a study of lymphopenia after photon versus proton radiotherapy. Method: immunoSEQ multiplex PCR; TCRdb's copy keeps in-frame clones and lacks some. Of about 40,000 clones listed, 86% are singletons. Sequenced material: peripheral blood, taken from a patient treated with proton-based radiotherapy. These receptors originate from a woman between 65 and 79 years old with pancreatic cancer. Some clones in this sample may be carry-over from other donors' samples. CDR3s include the opening cysteine and the closing phenylalanine or tryptophan. The D gene is left open where the match is weak. Rows give clone size only sometimes, using once, few, many, or a class for an expanded clone.

cdr3_nt | cdr3_aa | v_call | clone_size | d_call | j_call
TGTGCCAGCAGTTTATCGAGGAGTCCCTACAATGAGCAGTTCTTC | CASSLSRSPYNEQFF | TRBV27 | NA | NA | TRBJ2-1
TGCGCCAGCAGCTTGGGTGGACAGGGGAATGATGGCTACACCTTC | CASSLGGQGNDGYTF | TRBV5-1 | NA | TRBD1 | TRBJ1-2
TGTGCCAGCAGTTTATCGAATAACTATGGCTACACCTTC | CASSLSNNYGYTF | TRBV28 | NA | NA | TRBJ1-2
TGCAGCGTTGAGGGAGGCGGGCCAGCTTTCTTT | CSVEGGGPAFF | TRBV29-1 | NA | NA | TRBJ1-1
TGTGCCAGCAGTTTTAATCGCCCCAGAACAGATTTATGGTACGAGCAGTACTTC | CASSFNRPRTDLWYEQYF | TRBV28 | NA | NA | TRBJ2-7
TGTGCCAGTAAGGGACTAGCGGGCAATGAGCAGTTCTTC | CASKGLAGNEQFF | TRBV19 | NA | TRBD2 | TRBJ2-1
TGTGCCAGCAGCGTGGGACAGGGTTTGAGCACTGAAGCTTTCTTT | CASSVGQGLSTEAFF | TRBV7-8 | once | TRBD1 | TRBJ1-1
TGTGCCTGGAGTGTGGGGGTCCATGAGCAGTTCTTC | CAWSVGVHEQFF | TRBV30 | NA | NA | TRBJ2-1
TGTGCCAGCACGACTAGCGGAGCGAGCTCCTACGAGCAGTACTTC | CASTTSGASSYEQYF | TRBV7-9 | few | TRBD2 | TRBJ2-7
TGTGCCAGCAGTTCAAATGGCGGGTTCTCCTACAATGAGCAGTTCTTC | CASSSNGGFSYNEQFF | TRBV28 | NA | NA | TRBJ2-1
TGTGCCTGGAGCCTAGCGGGAGCAGATACGCAGTATTTT | CAWSLAGADTQYF | TRBV30 | NA | TRBD2 | TRBJ2-3
TGTGCCAGCAGCCCCCTCGTGGGAGCAGGCGAGCAGTACTTC | CASSPLVGAGEQYF | TRBV11-2 | NA | NA | TRBJ2-7
TGTGCCAGCAGAAGACTAGCGGGAGTGGGGGAGACCCAGTACTTC | CASRRLAGVGETQYF | TRBV27 | NA | TRBD2 | TRBJ2-5
TGTGCCAGCAGCTTGGGGGAACTGGGTGAGCAGTACTTC | CASSLGELGEQYF | TRBV5-6 | once | NA | TRBJ2-7
TGCGCCAGCAGCCTGAACAGCGGTTCACCCCTCCACTTT | CASSLNSGSPLHF | TRBV10-1 | NA | NA | TRBJ1-6
TGTGCCAGTAGAGGGGACAGGAACAATGAGCAGTTCTTC | CASRGDRNNEQFF | TRBV19 | NA | TRBD1 | TRBJ2-1